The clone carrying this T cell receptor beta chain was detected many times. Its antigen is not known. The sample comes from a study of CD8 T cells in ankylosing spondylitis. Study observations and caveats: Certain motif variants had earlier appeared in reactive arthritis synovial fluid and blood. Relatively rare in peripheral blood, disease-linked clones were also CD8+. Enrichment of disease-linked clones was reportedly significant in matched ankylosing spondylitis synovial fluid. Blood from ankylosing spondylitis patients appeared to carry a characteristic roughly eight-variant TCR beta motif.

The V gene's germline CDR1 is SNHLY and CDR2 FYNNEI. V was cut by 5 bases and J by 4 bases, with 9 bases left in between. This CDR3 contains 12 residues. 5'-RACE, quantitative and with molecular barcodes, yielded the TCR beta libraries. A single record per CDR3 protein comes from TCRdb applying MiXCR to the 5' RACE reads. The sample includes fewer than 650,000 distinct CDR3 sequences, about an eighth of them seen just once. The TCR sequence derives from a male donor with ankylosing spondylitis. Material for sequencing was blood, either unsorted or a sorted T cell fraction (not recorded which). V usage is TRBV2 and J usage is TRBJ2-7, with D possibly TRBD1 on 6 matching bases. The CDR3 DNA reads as TGTGCCAGCAGTATACAGGGATACGAGCAGTACGTC. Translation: CASSIQGYEQYV.